This T cell receptor beta chain stems from a study of T cell repertoires in cytomegalovirus infection. Study-level results: The cumulative frequency of public TCR beta families identified carriers of CMV plus the relevant HLA.

A word on this clonotype: Its antigen is unidentified.

V shed 7 bases and J shed 3 bases, with 13 bases lying between them. CDR3 length equals 14 residues. In TCRdb, the reads were re-called with MiXCR into one record per CDR3 protein. This table has 200,000 to 250,000 distinct CDR3 sequences, 30% to 45% appearing once. The receptor was isolated from a human donor in good health (CMV status not recorded). Some clones in this sample may be carry-over from other donors' samples. The chain is built from TRBV12-3 or TRBV12-4 and TRBJ1-3; D gene uncertain. Specimen: CD8+ T cells from cultured PBMCs, collected from culture after CMV antigen stimulation. The CDR3 loop reads CASIPWSDGNTIYF. As DNA, the CDR3 is TGTGCCAGCATCCCATGGTCAGATGGAAACACCATATATTTT.